This TCR beta chain was obtained from a study of technical replicates of blood from a few donors. The table came from immunoSEQ multiplex PCR; TCRdb's copy has only in-frame clones and leaves some out. The sample holds 70,000 to 90,000 clones, roughly 94% seen once. V was clipped by 3 bases and J by 6 bases; unmatched bases: 7. The CDR3 is made up of 13 amino acids. From germline, CDR1 is GTSNPN and CDR2 SVGIG (reference sequence). This chain joins TRBV30 and TRBJ2-7; 8 bases agree with TRBD1. This receptor was taken from a human donor in good health. Material for sequencing was T cells isolated from PBMCs. CDR3 protein: CAWSWTGSGEQYF. The CDR3 nucleotides are TGTGCCTGGAGCTGGACAGGGTCAGGCGAGCAGTACTTC.